This T cell receptor (beta chain) was recorded in a study of shared clonotypes between healthy human individuals. This clone was seen many times. The assay was immunoSEQ multiplex PCR, and TCRdb's table has in-frame clones only and misses some. Of around 500,000 clones in the sample, roughly 80% were seen once. The germline CDR1 and CDR2 sequences are SGHAT and FQNNGV. The CDR3 contains 15 residues. The ends lost 4 bases at V and 2 bases at J; junction bases unmatched: 3. The specimen was PBMCs. The chain uses TRBV11-2 and TRBJ2-7; 12 bases agree with TRBD2. The origin of this receptor is a woman aged 35 to 49 in good health. Some clones in this sample may be carry-over from other donors' samples. The CDR3 DNA reads as TGTGCCAGCAGCTCCCTAGCGGGAGGGGCCTACGAGCAGTACTTC. As protein: CASSSLAGGAYEQYF. Supplemented by reference TRBV11-2 and TRBJ2-7, the full variable domain reads EAGVAQSPRYKIIEKRQSVAFWCNPISGHATLYWYQQILGQGPKLLIQFQNNGVVDDSQLPKDRFSAERLKGVDSTLKIQPAKLEDSAVYLCASSSLAGGAYEQYFGPGTRLTVT.